Following are 10 T cell receptor beta chains from one sample sequenced in a study of T cells after yellow fever vaccination. MiXCR, run by TCRdb on the 5' RACE reads, gives a single entry per CDR3 protein. The sample shows roughly 160,000 distinct CDR3 sequences, 6% to 7.5% of them seen only once. The material sequenced was CD4+ T cells sorted from PBMCs, taken about 5 days after the first yellow fever vaccination. The source of these receptors is a man aged 18 to 29 who received the YFV17D yellow fever vaccine.

The V gene is TRBV7-2, the J gene TRBJ1-1, with unresolved D. Germline CDR1 is SGHTA and CDR2 is FQGNSA. V lost 0 bases and J 3 bases, leaving 11 bases between the germline ends. There are 15 residues in the CDR3. For the CDR3, the DNA is TGTGCCAGCAGCTTAGCGCCCGCTATGTACACTGAAGCTTTCTTT. This sequence encodes CASSLAPAMYTEAFF. Based on the CDR3 plus reference TRBV7-2 and TRBJ1-1, the full variable domain is GAGVSQSPSNKVTEKGKDVELRCDPISGHTALYWYRQSLGQGLEFLIYFQGNSAPDKSGLPSDRFSAERTGGSVSTLTIQRTQQEDSAVYLCASSLAPAMYTEAFFGQGTRLTVV.

The V call is TRBV5-1, the J call TRBJ1-6; D perhaps matches TRBD1 (5 bases). Germline V lookup: CDR1 SGHRS, CDR2 YFSETQ. V was shortened by 4 bases and J by 9 bases, with 17 bases between the two germline ends. The CDR3 is made up of 15 amino acids. Here the CDR3 DNA reads TGCGCCAGCAGCCAAAGCGACAGAGGTGGTTCACCCCTCCACTTT. Protein sequence: CASSQSDRGGSPLHF.

In its sample, this clonotype was seen a few times. The chain couples TRBV18 to TRBJ2-5, with 12 bases lining up with TRBD2. Germline values: CDR1 KGHSH, CDR2 LQKENI. The CDR3 has 17 residues. The V and J ends lost 5 bases and 3 bases, in that order; junction bases with no gene match: 10. The CDR3 DNA is TGTGCCAGCTCAAGGGGGACTAGCGGGTCCTCAGAAGAGACCCAGTACTTC. It is translated as CASSRGTSGSSEETQYF.

This clonotype was counted between two and nine times. The chain combines TRBV11-3 with TRBJ2-2, with 9 bases fitting TRBD1. The V gene end was trimmed by 5 bases and the J gene end by 6 bases; junction bases not matched to a gene: 4. This CDR3 is built from 14 residues. Germline values: CDR1 SGHNT, CDR2 YENEEA. CDR3 coding DNA: TGTGCCAGCAGCGCCAGGACAGGGGCCGGGGAGCTGTTTTTT. Translated, it gives CASSARTGAGELFF.

This clonotype was seen more than once but under ten times. The genes are TRBV4-1 and TRBJ1-3; D call uncertain. Germline CDR1 and CDR2: MGHRA and YSYEKL. There are 14 residues in the CDR3. Trimming shortened V by 2 bases and J by 8 bases, and 13 bases separated the two germline ends. Here the CDR3 DNA reads TGCGCCAGCAGCCAAAGCCCGGCCGGGCACACCATATATTTT. Translating it yields CASSQSPAGHTIYF.

The chain employs TRBV7-9 and TRBJ1-6; D call uncertain. The germline V gene encodes CDR1 SEHNR and CDR2 FQNEAQ (reference sequence). Trimming cost V 2 bases and J 11 bases, with 7 bases left between them. CDR3 length: 12 residues. The CDR3 DNA follows: TGTGCCAGCAGCTTACAGAGGACACCCCTCCACTTT. This gives the protein CASSLQRTPLHF.

This clonotype has a handful of counts. This chain links TRBV5-1 with TRBJ2-3, with 12 bases matching TRBD2. The trim removed 4 bases at V and 5 bases at J, leaving 8 bases unmatched. This CDR3 has 16 amino acids. CDR1 and CDR2 from the germline V gene are SGHRS and YFSETQ. For the CDR3, the DNA is TGCGCCAGCAGCCTAACTAGCGGGGGGCGTGGAGATACGCAGTATTTT. Residues: CASSLTSGGRGDTQYF.

This rearrangement joins TRBV7-3 to TRBJ2-2; possible D gene TRBD2, 6 bases. CDR3 size: 15 residues. Looked up from germline, CDR1 is SGHTA and CDR2 is FQGTGA. V lost 4 bases, J lost 2 bases, and 11 bases lay in between. Written as DNA, the CDR3 is TGTGCCAGCAGCTGGAGGGCTAGCAACACCGGGGAGCTGTTTTTT. Translating gives CASSWRASNTGELFF.

This clonotype was detected many times. This rearrangement joins TRBV7-6 to TRBJ1-3; possibly TRBD1 for D (6 bases). V lost 4 bases and J 0 bases, leaving 13 bases between the germline ends. The CDR3 runs 16 residues. The germline CDR1 and CDR2 sequences are SGHVS and FNYEAQ. The CDR3 sequence is CASSSQGSSSGNTIYF. In nucleotides, the CDR3 is TGTGCCAGCAGCTCACAGGGATCCTCCTCTGGAAACACCATATATTTT.

The chain has TRBV6-1 and TRBJ1-4; weak D call: TRBD1 (5 bases). This CDR3 contains 13 residues. Trimming left V 10 bases short and J 6 bases short, with 15 bases between. Germline CDR1 reads MNHNS; CDR2 reads SASEGT. The CDR3 coding sequence is TGTGCCATCAGCCGGGACTTGGATGAAAAACTGTTTTTT. It specifies CAISRDLDEKLFF.